A single sample gave rise to the 15 T cell receptor beta chains below, sequenced in a study of lymphopenia after photon versus proton radiotherapy. Data came from immunoSEQ multiplex PCR; TCRdb stores just in-frame clones and leaves some out. The sample holds around 20,000 clones; 80% to 95% are singletons and the top ten take roughly 6.1%. The sequences come from peripheral blood, collected from a patient treated with photon-based radiotherapy. All receptors come from a man in his sixties with pancreatic cancer.

The gene calls are TRBV4-2 and TRBJ2-1; 12 bases are shared with TRBD2. Germline CDR1 and CDR2: LGHNA and YNFKEQ. The J segment lost 7 bases and the V segment lost 4 bases, leaving 8 bases of the junction unmatched. The CDR3 has 16 residues. CDR3 sequence: CASSPRETSGGNEQFF. CDR3 DNA sequence: TGTGCCAGCAGCCCGCGGGAGACTAGCGGGGGAAATGAGCAGTTCTTC.

In this sample, this clone turned up once. This chain connects TRBV19 to TRBJ2-6; a weak D match, TRBD2 (5 bases). The V gene's germline CDR1 is LNHDA and CDR2 SQIVND (reference sequence). The CDR3 spans 17 residues. V lost 7 bases to trimming and J lost 0 bases, with 16 bases between them. CDR3 in amino acids: CASTLRDGRSGANVLTF. DNA for the CDR3: TGTGCCAGTACCCTCCGGGATGGCCGCTCTGGGGCCAACGTCCTGACTTTC.

This rearrangement joins TRBV5-1 to TRBJ1-2; a possible D gene is TRBD1 (5 bases). Germline values: CDR1 SGHRS, CDR2 YFSETQ. The CDR3 contains 14 residues. V was clipped by 2 bases and J by 7 bases, with 15 bases between them. The CDR3 DNA follows: TGCGCCAGCAGCTTATGGGGGAAGCTCGGTGGCTACACCTTC. Amino acid sequence: CASSLWGKLGGYTF.

The rearrangement links TRBV11-2 to TRBJ1-5; D remains unclear. V gave up 4 bases and J gave up 2 bases, with 12 bases separating them. Germline V lookup: CDR1 SGHAT, CDR2 FQNNGV. The CDR3 totals 15 residues. CDR3 DNA: TGTGCCAGCAGCTCTTTGAGTGGGGGCAATCAGCCCCAGCATTTT. Amino acids: CASSSLSGGNQPQHF.

V is TRBV5-4 and J is TRBJ2-3; 12 bases agree with TRBD2. In germline, CDR1 is SGHNT, CDR2 YYREEE (reference sequence). V dropped 0 bases and J dropped 4; count of bases not matched to a gene: 3. The CDR3 covers 16 residues. The CDR3 nucleotides are TGTGCCAGCAGCTTGGGCCCTAGCGGGGGGGCAGATACGCAGTATTTT. This gives the protein CASSLGPSGGADTQYF. Drawing the rest from reference TRBV5-4 and TRBJ2-3, the complete variable domain is ETGVTQSPTHLIKTRGQQVTLRCSSQSGHNTVSWYQQALGQGPQFIFQYYREEENGRGNFPPRFSGLQFPNYSSELNVNALELDDSALYLCASSLGPSGGADTQYFGPGTRLTVL.

The chain recombines TRBV7-6 with TRBJ1-1, with D unresolved. CDR3 size: 13 residues. Germline V lookup: CDR1 SGHVS, CDR2 FNYEAQ. The ends were cut back, 1 base at V and 0 bases at J, with 3 bases in the middle. The CDR3 loop reads CASSLEMNTEAFF. In nucleotides, the CDR3 is TGTGCCAGCAGCTTAGAGATGAACACTGAAGCTTTCTTT.

The CDR3 spells CASSPGAGPETEAFF. The CDR3, as DNA: TGTGCCAGCAGCCCAGGGGCGGGGCCGGAAACTGAAGCTTTCTTT. This chain uses TRBV5-4 with TRBJ1-1, with TRBD1 as a possible D gene (6 bases). CDR3 length equals 15 residues. Trimming cost V 4 bases and J 5 bases, with 18 bases left between them. Per germline, CDR1 SGHNT and CDR2 YYREEE (reference sequence).

This clone has more than one count but fewer than ten. J is TRBJ2-3 and V is TRBV9; D may be TRBD1 or TRBD2 (5 bases each). Between the trimmed V and J ends, which lost 3 bases and 2 bases, there was a span of 13 bases. Germline-derived CDR1 and CDR2 are SGDLS and YYNGEE. The CDR3 totals 15 residues. The CDR3 protein is CASSAGRTNTDTQYF. In nucleotides, the CDR3 is TGTGCCAGCAGCGCGGGACGGACAAACACAGATACGCAGTATTTT.

The chain joins TRBV6-1 to TRBJ1-6; the D gene is possibly TRBD1 (6 bases). V shed 4 bases and J shed 5 bases, with 6 bases lying between them. This CDR3 contains 13 residues. Germline V gene lookup returns CDR1 MNHNS and CDR2 SASEGT. CDR3 residues: CASSGQDNSPLHF. CDR3 nucleotide sequence: TGTGCCAGCAGTGGACAGGATAATTCACCCCTCCACTTT.

This chain links TRBV6-1 with TRBJ2-6; D not certain. The germline gives CDR1 MNHNS, CDR2 SASEGT. The V gene lost 10 bases and the J gene lost 0 bases, with 10 bases spanning the gap. The CDR3 is 14 residues long. The CDR3: CAITQNSGANVLTF. The DNA for the CDR3 is TGTGCCATAACCCAAAACTCTGGGGCCAACGTCCTGACTTTC.

A few counts support this clone. V usage is TRBV9 and J usage is TRBJ1-2, with D unresolved. Germline CDR1 SGDLS, CDR2 YYNGEE. CDR3 length: 13 amino acids. Trimming shortened V by 0 bases and J by 3 bases, and 6 bases separated the two germline ends. CDR3 nucleotide sequence: TGTGCCAGCAGCGTAGTGGGTCACTATGGCTACACCTTC. This codes for CASSVVGHYGYTF.

This chain joins TRBV30 and TRBJ1-6; D unresolved. Trimming pared 3 bases from V and 1 base from J, leaving 13 bases between. CDR1 GTSNPN and CDR2 SVGIG come from the germline V gene (reference sequence). The CDR3 sequence is 16 residues long. The CDR3 region has the DNA TGTGCCTGGAGAGGGTCGGGGAATTCCTATAATTCACCCCTCCACTTT. Protein sequence: CAWRGSGNSYNSPLHF. Full variable domain (missing parts from reference TRBV30 and TRBJ1-6): SQTIHQWPATLVQPVGSPLSLECTVEGTSNPNLYWYRQAAGRGLQLLFYSVGIGQISSEVPQNLSASRPQDRQFILSSKKLLLSDSGFYLCAWRGSGNSYNSPLHFGNGTRLTVT.

A note on this clone: One junction end disagrees with the germline gene, perhaps due to a read error. This rearrangement joins TRBV5-1 to TRBJ2-1; 11 bases agree with TRBD2. Per the germline V gene, CDR1 is SGHRS and CDR2 is YFSETQ. The CDR3 runs to 16 residues. The CDR3 DNA reads TGCTCCAGCGGCCTAGCGGGGGGAAGCTCCTACAATGAGCAGTTCTTC. Translation: CSSGLAGGSSYNEQFF.

The chain has TRBV10-3 and TRBJ2-3, with 12 bases lining up with TRBD2. The trim removed 0 bases at V and 5 bases at J, leaving 6 bases unmatched. This CDR3 spans 17 amino acids. Germline values: CDR1 ENHRY, CDR2 SYGVKD. CDR3 nucleotides: TGTGCCATCAGTGAGTCCCTAGCGGGGGGGCATGGAGATACGCAGTATTTT. Translated, it gives CAISESLAGGHGDTQYF.

The chain carries TRBV14 and TRBJ1-4; 7 bases map to TRBD1. The CDR3 spans 14 residues. Losses at the gene ends were 2 bases for V and 11 bases for J; bases not matched to a gene: 8. Germline CDR1 reads SGHDN; CDR2 reads FVKESK. Written as DNA, the CDR3 is TGTGCCAGCAGCCAACACAGGGGTGAGGAGAAACTGTTTTTT. The encoded protein is CASSQHRGEEKLFF.